This T cell receptor beta chain came from a study of post-analysis software for immune sequencing data. Study-wide background: In terms of disease course, relapsing-remitting, secondary progressive and progressive-relapsing multiple sclerosis were included. Study-level points and caveats: Patients showed TRBV5-6, TRBV5-1 and TRBV20-1 among five TRBV segments more frequent than in controls. Multiple sclerosis patients had significantly lower normalized Chao1 diversity than controls. Samples sharing a preparation batch grouped tightly together when assessed by F measure.

This clonotype has only one observation. The target antigen is unknown. Unique molecular identifiers were built into the TCR beta cDNA libraries. The authors obtained 500,000 or so cDNA molecules from approximately 1 to 10 million T cells. Using its own MiXCR run on the PCR reads, TCRdb lists one record per CDR3 protein. Of hundreds of thousands of distinct CDR3 sequences in the sample, 59% are singletons; the top ten hold approximately 10%. Trimming cost V 7 bases and J 1 base, with 8 bases left between them. The CDR3 totals 12 residues. The germline V gene has CDR1 SGHDT and CDR2 YYEEEE. The chain uses TRBV5-6 and TRBJ1-1; D remains ambiguous. The sequence came from a girl aged 2-9 years with multiple sclerosis. Material for sequencing was blood. The DNA for the CDR3 is TGTGCCAGCTTAAGGAGGAACACTGAAGCTTTCTTT. Amino acids: CASLRRNTEAFF.